A single sample is the source of the 25 T cell receptor beta chains below, sequenced in a study of blood T cell repertoires in COVID-19 (dated by TCRdb to 2020 to 2022). The library came from the immunoSEQ multiplex PCR assay. Not all clones reach the TCRdb copy of this immuneACCESS table, which keeps in-frame sequences only. Checked studies attribute under half of the gap to unresolved V genes and leave the rest unexplained. The sample table shows some 310,000 clones, and 90% are seen once. The ten largest clones take up 0.95% to 1.3% of the sample. Sequenced sample: peripheral blood. The receptors shown here come from a woman in her thirties or forties with COVID-19, enrolled during active disease.

CDR3 sequence reads: CASSRDRAPNQPQHF. Here the CDR3 DNA reads TGTGCCAGCTCTCGAGACAGGGCCCCCAATCAGCCCCAGCATTTT. The chain couples TRBV18 to TRBJ1-5; 7 positions agree with TRBD1. In germline, CDR1 is KGHSH, CDR2 LQKENI. The CDR3 runs to 15 residues. Germline trimming cut 6 bases from V and 3 bases from J; bases unmatched to any gene: 8.

This clone was recorded only once. The chain carries TRBV2 and TRBJ1-2; the match to TRBD1 covers 11 bases. CDR1 is SNHLY, CDR2 FYNNEI, per germline. The CDR3 runs to 15 residues. Unmatched junction bases numbered 9, after V lost 4 bases and J lost 8 bases. CDR3 in DNA: TGTGCCAGCAGTGGGGACAGGGGGTGGTTCGAAGGCTACACCTTC. Residues: CASSGDRGWFEGYTF.

The V and J genes are TRBV28 and TRBJ1-5; 7 bases are a match to TRBD1. V was clipped by 5 bases and J by 6 bases; unmatched bases: 7. This CDR3 is built from 14 residues. In germline, CDR1 is MDHEN, CDR2 SYDVKM. CDR3: CASSTTGTGQPQHF. The CDR3 bases are TGTGCCAGCAGTACGACAGGGACCGGTCAGCCCCAGCATTTT. Filled out from reference TRBV28 and TRBJ1-5, the complete variable domain reads DVKVTQSSRYLVKRTGEKVFLECVQDMDHENMFWYRQDPGLGLRLIYFSYDVKMKEKGDIPEGYSVSREKKERFSLILESASTNQTSMYLCASSTTGTGQPQHFGDGTRLSIL.

The V call is TRBV27, the J call TRBJ2-1; 10 nucleotides line up with TRBD2. CDR3 length equals 15 residues. V gave up 6 bases and J gave up 10 bases; unmatched junction bases: 12. Germline CDR1 MNHEY, CDR2 SMNVEV (reference sequence). CDR3 residues: CASSLQLAGYGEQFF. The CDR3 DNA is TGTGCCAGCAGCCTACAACTAGCGGGGTATGGGGAGCAGTTCTTC.

The chain uses TRBV7-2 and TRBJ1-1, with TRBD1 matching over 12 bases. Trimming cost V 4 bases and J 5 bases; bases outside gene matches: 8. Germline assignment: CDR1 SGHTA and CDR2 FQGNSA. The CDR3 sequence is 16 residues long. The CDR3: CASSWGQGAGETEAFF. In DNA form, the CDR3 reads TGTGCCAGCAGCTGGGGACAGGGGGCGGGGGAAACTGAAGCTTTCTTT. Based on the CDR3 plus reference TRBV7-2 and TRBJ1-1, the full variable domain is GAGVSQSPSNKVTEKGKDVELRCDPISGHTALYWYRQSLGQGLEFLIYFQGNSAPDKSGLPSDRFSAERTGGSVSTLTIQRTQQEDSAVYLCASSWGQGAGETEAFFGQGTRLTVV.

J is TRBJ1-1 and V is TRBV9, with 8 nucleotides matching TRBD1. Germline CDR1 and CDR2: SGDLS and YYNGEE. The V segment lost 0 bases and the J segment 4 bases; nucleotides outside the gene matches: 2. The CDR3 consists of 14 residues. Here the CDR3 DNA reads TGTGCCAGCAGCGTAGTCGACAGGGGCACTGAAGCTTTCTTT. Protein product: CASSVVDRGTEAFF. Full variable domain (rest looked up from reference TRBV9 and TRBJ1-1): DSGVTQTPKHLITATGQRVTLRCSPRSGDLSVYWYQQSLDQGLQFLIQYYNGEERAKGNILERFSAQQFPDLHSELNLSSLELGDSALYFCASSVVDRGTEAFFGQGTRLTVV.

This chain connects TRBV12-5 to TRBJ1-3; D gene unclear. The V end was cut by 1 base, the J end by 7 bases, with 8 bases between. The CDR3 is 13 amino acids. Germline V gene lookup returns CDR1 LGHNT and CDR2 FRNRAP. The DNA of the CDR3 is TGTGCTAGTGGTTTGGCCACCGGGAACACCATATATTTT. This encodes CASGLATGNTIYF.

The rearrangement links TRBV29-1 to TRBJ2-7, with 9 bases aligning to TRBD1. Germline V gives CDR1 SQVTM, CDR2 ANQGSEA. The J segment lost 3 bases and the V segment lost 5 bases, leaving 2 bases of the junction unmatched. The CDR3 covers 12 residues. The CDR3 loop reads CSVRGQGYEQYF. The CDR3 DNA reads as TGCAGCGTTCGGGGACAGGGCTACGAGCAGTACTTC.

Here the CDR3 DNA reads TGTGCCAGCAGTTACTCTAGGGGTGGCACTGAAGCTTTCTTT. Translation gives CASSYSRGGTEAFF. The genes are TRBV6-5 and TRBJ1-1; TRBD1 might be the D (5 bases). There are 14 residues in the CDR3. Germline V lookup: CDR1 MNHEY, CDR2 SVGAGI. Trimming cost V 0 bases and J 4 bases, with 9 bases left between them.

This chain links TRBV9 with TRBJ2-7; 7 bases fit TRBD1. There are 15 residues in the CDR3. J gave up 0 bases and V 4 bases, and 7 bases lay outside the gene matches. Germline CDR1 and CDR2: SGDLS and YYNGEE. CDR3 sequence reads: CASSPSGTASYEQYF. As DNA, the CDR3 is TGTGCCAGCAGCCCCTCCGGGACAGCCTCCTACGAGCAGTACTTC.

In DNA, the CDR3 is TGCGCCAGCAGCCTGTCACGGGGGACAGGGGGACACACTGAAGCTTTCTTT. It translates to CASSLSRGTGGHTEAFF. This chain uses TRBV5-1 with TRBJ1-1, with 11 bases aligning to TRBD1. Germline trimming cut 4 bases from V and 3 bases from J; bases unmatched to any gene: 11. Germline V gene sequence: CDR1 SGHRS, CDR2 YFSETQ. This CDR3 is 17 amino acids long. Complete variable domain (other parts from reference TRBV5-1 and TRBJ1-1): KAGVTQTPRYLIKTRGQQVTLSCSPISGHRSVSWYQQTPGQGLQFLFEYFSETQRNKGNFPGRFSGRQFSNSRSEMNVSTLELGDSALYLCASSLSRGTGGHTEAFFGQGTRLTVV.

In DNA form, the CDR3 reads TGTGCCAGCATGGAACAGGGGGCGTACGAGCAGTACTTC. This sequence encodes CASMEQGAYEQYF. This chain uses TRBV7-9 with TRBJ2-7, with 9 nucleotides matching TRBD1. CDR3 length equals 13 residues. V gave up 7 bases and J gave up 4 bases; unmatched junction bases: 5. Germline CDR1 reads SEHNR; CDR2 reads FQNEAQ (reference sequence). The variable domain in full, with the rest retrieved from reference TRBV7-9 and TRBJ2-7, is DTGVSQNPRHKITKRGQNVTFRCDPISEHNRLYWYRQTLGQGPEFLTYFQNEAQLEKSRLLSDRFSAERPKGSFSTLEIQRTEQGDSAMYLCASMEQGAYEQYFGPGTRLTVT.

The chain carries TRBV7-9 and TRBJ1-2, with 11 bases fitting TRBD1. The V segment lost 3 bases and the J segment 6 bases; nucleotides outside the gene matches: 9. Per germline, CDR1 SEHNR and CDR2 FQNEAQ (reference sequence). CDR3 length: 16 residues. As DNA, the CDR3 is TGTGCCAGCAGCTTCGGGGGCCGGACAGGGGGCGATGGCTACACCTTC. It specifies CASSFGGRTGGDGYTF.

The J gene is TRBJ2-7, the V gene TRBV4-2, with a possible D match to TRBD2 (5 bases). This CDR3 region has 16 residues. The V gene's germline CDR1 is LGHNA and CDR2 YNFKEQ. V shed 4 bases and J shed 0 bases, with 16 bases lying between them. The CDR3 loop is CASSPLGGRGSYEQYF. For the CDR3, the DNA is TGTGCCAGCAGCCCATTAGGAGGCAGAGGCTCCTACGAGCAGTACTTC.

The V gene is TRBV9, the J gene TRBJ1-5, with D possibly matching TRBD1 (6 bases). With 2 bases removed from V and 9 bases from J, the gap between germline ends came to 15 bases. The length of the CDR3 is 14 residues. Germline loops: CDR1 SGDLS, CDR2 YYNGEE. CDR3 protein: CASSVRQVGTPQHF. The CDR3 bases are TGTGCCAGCAGCGTGAGACAGGTCGGGACGCCCCAGCATTTT.

V usage is TRBV19 and J usage is TRBJ2-7, with 9 bases identical to TRBD2. This CDR3 has 17 residues. Germline V CDR1 and CDR2: LNHDA, SQIVND (reference sequence). The junction had 7 bases not matched to a gene; V was cut back by 1 base and J by 0 bases. The DNA of the CDR3 is TGTGCCAGTAGTATAGCCGGGACTAGCCTGAGCTCCTACGAGCAGTACTTC. Translating it yields CASSIAGTSLSSYEQYF.

The rearrangement links TRBV28 to TRBJ1-2; weak D call: TRBD1 (6 bases). Trimming took 7 bases from V and 8 from J, leaving 17 bases between them. Germline CDR1 and CDR2: MDHEN and SYDVKM. This CDR3 comprises 13 residues. CDR3 sequence reads: CASTLVRGGGYTF. The CDR3 coding sequence is TGTGCCAGCACATTGGTTCGGGGGGGCGGCTACACCTTC.

This rearrangement joins TRBV7-2 to TRBJ2-7, with 9 bases fitting TRBD1. The CDR3 totals 16 residues. CDR1 SGHTA and CDR2 FQGNSA come from the germline V gene. The ends lost 5 bases at V and 4 bases at J; junction bases unmatched: 12. The CDR3 is CASSHNWGQGDYEQYF. CDR3 bases: TGTGCCAGCAGCCACAATTGGGGACAGGGTGATTACGAGCAGTACTTC. Full variable domain (rest looked up from reference TRBV7-2 and TRBJ2-7): GAGVSQSPSNKVTEKGKDVELRCDPISGHTALYWYRQSLGQGLEFLIYFQGNSAPDKSGLPSDRFSAERTGGSVSTLTIQRTQQEDSAVYLCASSHNWGQGDYEQYFGPGTRLTVT.

This clone appeared a few times. The V gene is TRBV2, the J gene TRBJ1-6; TRBD1 might be the D (6 bases). Germline-derived CDR1 and CDR2 are SNHLY and FYNNEI. This CDR3 comprises 15 residues. Trimming shortened V by 3 bases and J by 7 bases, and 13 bases separated the two germline ends. The DNA for the CDR3 is TGTGCCAGCAGTGACCAGACAGGTCGAAATTCACCCCTCCACTTT. It specifies CASSDQTGRNSPLHF.

V and J are TRBV18 and TRBJ1-1; D perhaps matches TRBD1 (6 bases). CDR1 KGHSH and CDR2 LQKENI come from the germline V gene. The CDR3 totals 14 residues. V was clipped by 4 bases and J by 0 bases, with 9 bases between them. In DNA form, the CDR3 reads TGTGCCAGCTCACAGGGGGTGGTGAACACTGAAGCTTTCTTT. Translating gives CASSQGVVNTEAFF.

This clone was seen more than once but under ten times. CDR3 protein: CASSSGLAGFSYEQYF. DNA of the CDR3: TGTGCCAGCAGCTCGGGACTAGCGGGATTTTCCTACGAGCAGTACTTC. The chain uses TRBV6-2 or TRBV6-3 and TRBJ2-7; 13 bases are shared with TRBD2. V was pared by 6 bases and J by 1 base, with 6 bases of the junction left unmatched. This CDR3 spans 16 amino acids. Germline CDR1 is MNHEY and CDR2 is SVGEGT.

This clone was recorded a few times. This chain joins TRBV5-4 and TRBJ1-2, with a weak D call TRBD1 (5 bases). CDR3 length equals 14 residues. Germline CDR1 and CDR2: SGHNT and YYREEE (reference sequence). V lost 4 bases, J lost 7 bases, and 17 bases lay in between. CDR3 residues: CASSAPQGTPGYTF. CDR3 nucleotide sequence: TGTGCCAGCAGCGCCCCCCAGGGAACTCCTGGCTACACCTTC.

The chain combines TRBV6-2 or TRBV6-3 with TRBJ1-6; unclear D gene. Trimming shortened V by 4 bases and J by 5 bases, and 6 bases separated the two germline ends. Germline loops: CDR1 MNHEY, CDR2 SVGEGT. The CDR3 is 13 amino acids. DNA of the CDR3: TGTGCCAGCAGTTCACAAGATAATTCACCCCTCCACTTT. Translated, it gives CASSSQDNSPLHF.

This chain links TRBV10-3 with TRBJ2-1, with D perhaps TRBD2 (6 bases). Germline V lookup: CDR1 ENHRY, CDR2 SYGVKD. The V gene lost 2 bases and the J gene lost 7 bases, with 15 bases spanning the gap. This CDR3 region has 15 residues. This CDR3 is CAISENPAGGNEQFF. CDR3 nucleotide sequence: TGTGCCATCAGTGAGAACCCAGCGGGTGGGAATGAGCAGTTCTTC.

The chain employs TRBV7-3 and TRBJ1-6; D unclear. Germline V gene data show CDR1 as SGHTA and CDR2 as FQGTGA. The germline V and J ends were trimmed by 2 bases and 5 bases, with 7 bases remaining between them. The CDR3 is made up of 14 amino acids. CDR3 coding DNA: TGTGCCAGCAGCTTATACGGGAATAATTCACCCCTCCACTTT. It encodes CASSLYGNNSPLHF.